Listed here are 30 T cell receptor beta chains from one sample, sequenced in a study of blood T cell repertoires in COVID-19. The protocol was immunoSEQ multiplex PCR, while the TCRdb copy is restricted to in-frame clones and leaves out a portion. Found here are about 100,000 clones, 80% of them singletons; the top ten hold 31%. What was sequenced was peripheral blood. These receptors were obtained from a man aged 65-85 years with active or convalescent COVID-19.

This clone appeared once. The CDR3 nucleotides read TGTGCCAGCAGCTCCCGGGGACAGGGGAGGAAGCCCCAGCATTTT. Amino acid sequence: CASSSRGQGRKPQHF. This rearrangement joins TRBV5-6 to TRBJ1-5; 10 positions agree with TRBD1. Trimming cost V 3 bases and J 8 bases; bases outside gene matches: 8. Looked up from germline, CDR1 is SGHDT and CDR2 is YYEEEE. The CDR3 runs to 15 residues.

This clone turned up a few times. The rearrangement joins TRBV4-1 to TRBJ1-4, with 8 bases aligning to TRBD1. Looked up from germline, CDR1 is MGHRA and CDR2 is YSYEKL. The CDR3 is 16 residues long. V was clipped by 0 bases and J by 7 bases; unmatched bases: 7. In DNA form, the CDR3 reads TGCGCCAGCAGCCAAGATGGCGGACAGGGAGGTGAAAAACTGTTTTTT. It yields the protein CASSQDGGQGGEKLFF.

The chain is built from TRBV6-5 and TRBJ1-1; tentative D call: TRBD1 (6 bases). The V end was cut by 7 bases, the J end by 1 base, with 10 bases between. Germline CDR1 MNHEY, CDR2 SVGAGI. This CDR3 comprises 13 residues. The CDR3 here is CASIAGANTEAFF. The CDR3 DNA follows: TGTGCCAGCATAGCGGGGGCGAACACTGAAGCTTTCTTT.

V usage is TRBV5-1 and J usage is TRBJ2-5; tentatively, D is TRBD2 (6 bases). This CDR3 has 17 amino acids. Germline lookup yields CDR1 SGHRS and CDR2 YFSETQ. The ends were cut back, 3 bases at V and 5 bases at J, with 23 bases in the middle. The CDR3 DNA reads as TGCGCCAGCAGCTCCCGGACTAATCGCGTGGGTTGGGAGACCCAGTACTTC. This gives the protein CASSSRTNRVGWETQYF.

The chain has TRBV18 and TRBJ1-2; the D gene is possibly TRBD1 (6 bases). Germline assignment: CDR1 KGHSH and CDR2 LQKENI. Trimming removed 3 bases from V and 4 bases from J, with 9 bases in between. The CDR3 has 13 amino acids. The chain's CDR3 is CASSPPDSYGYTF. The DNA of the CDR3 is TGTGCCAGCTCACCTCCGGACAGCTATGGCTACACCTTC.

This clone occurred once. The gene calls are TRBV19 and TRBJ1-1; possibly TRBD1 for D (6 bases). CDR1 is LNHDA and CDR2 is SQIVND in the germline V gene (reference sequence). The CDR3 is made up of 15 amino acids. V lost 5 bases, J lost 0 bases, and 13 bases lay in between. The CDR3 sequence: CASSRQEWVNTEAFF. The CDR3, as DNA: TGTGCCAGTAGTCGACAGGAGTGGGTGAACACTGAAGCTTTCTTT.

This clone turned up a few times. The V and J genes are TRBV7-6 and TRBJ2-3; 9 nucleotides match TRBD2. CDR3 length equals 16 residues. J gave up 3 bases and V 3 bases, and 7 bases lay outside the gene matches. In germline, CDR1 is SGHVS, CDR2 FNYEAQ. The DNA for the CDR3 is TGTGCCAGCAGCTTCGGGGCTAGCGGGAAGACAGATACGCAGTATTTT. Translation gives CASSFGASGKTDTQYF.

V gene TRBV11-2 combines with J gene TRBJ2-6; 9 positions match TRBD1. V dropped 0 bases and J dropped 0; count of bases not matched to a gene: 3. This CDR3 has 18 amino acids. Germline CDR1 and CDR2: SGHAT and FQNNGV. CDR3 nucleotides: TGTGCCAGCAGCTTAGACGGACAGGGGAGCTCTGGGGCCAACGTCCTGACTTTC. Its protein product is CASSLDGQGSSGANVLTF.

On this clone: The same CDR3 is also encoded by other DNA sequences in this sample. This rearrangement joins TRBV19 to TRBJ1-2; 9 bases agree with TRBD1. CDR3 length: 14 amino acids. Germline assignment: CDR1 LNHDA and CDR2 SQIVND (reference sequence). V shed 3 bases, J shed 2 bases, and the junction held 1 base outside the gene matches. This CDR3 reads CASSIGQGNYGYTF. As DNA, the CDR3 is TGTGCCAGTAGTATTGGACAGGGGAACTATGGCTACACCTTC.

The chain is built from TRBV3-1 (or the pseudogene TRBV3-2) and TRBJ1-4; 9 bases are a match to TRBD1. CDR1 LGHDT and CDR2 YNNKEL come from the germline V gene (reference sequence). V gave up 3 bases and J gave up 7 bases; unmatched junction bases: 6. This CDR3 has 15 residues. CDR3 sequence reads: CASSHTTGGVEKLFF. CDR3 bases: TGTGCCAGCAGCCATACAACAGGGGGCGTTGAAAAACTGTTTTTT.

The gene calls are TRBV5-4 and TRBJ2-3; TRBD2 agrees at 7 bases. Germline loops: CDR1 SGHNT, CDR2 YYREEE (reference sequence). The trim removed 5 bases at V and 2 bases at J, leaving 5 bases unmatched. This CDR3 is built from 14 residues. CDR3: CASSTAGTTDTQYF. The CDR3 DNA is TGTGCCAGCAGTACAGCGGGGACCACAGATACGCAGTATTTT.

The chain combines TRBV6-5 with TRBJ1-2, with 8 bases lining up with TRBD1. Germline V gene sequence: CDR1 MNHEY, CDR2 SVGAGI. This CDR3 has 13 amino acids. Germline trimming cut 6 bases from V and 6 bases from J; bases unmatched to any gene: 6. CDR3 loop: CASRDRGSDGYTF. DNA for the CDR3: TGTGCCAGCAGAGACAGGGGTTCCGATGGCTACACCTTC.

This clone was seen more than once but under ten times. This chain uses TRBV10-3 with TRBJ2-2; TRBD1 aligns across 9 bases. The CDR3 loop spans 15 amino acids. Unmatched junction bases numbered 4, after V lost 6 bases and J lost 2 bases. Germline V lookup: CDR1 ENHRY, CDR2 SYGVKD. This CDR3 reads CAISPGQGNTGELFF. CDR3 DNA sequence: TGTGCCATCAGCCCGGGACAGGGAAACACCGGGGAGCTGTTTTTT.

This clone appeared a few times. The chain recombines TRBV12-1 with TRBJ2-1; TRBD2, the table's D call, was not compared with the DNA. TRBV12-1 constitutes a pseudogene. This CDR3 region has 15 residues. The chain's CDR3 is CASSLLPSGSGEQFF. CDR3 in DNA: TGTGCCAGCAGCCTCCTTCCTAGCGGGAGTGGAGAGCAGTTCTTC.

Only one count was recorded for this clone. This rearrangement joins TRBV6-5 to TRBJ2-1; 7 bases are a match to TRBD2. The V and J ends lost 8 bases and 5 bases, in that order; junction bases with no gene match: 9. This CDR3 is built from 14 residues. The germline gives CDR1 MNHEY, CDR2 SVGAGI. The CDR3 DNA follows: TGTGCCAGCTCTGCGGGCGGGGGTGACAATGAGCAGTTCTTC. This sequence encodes CASSAGGGDNEQFF.

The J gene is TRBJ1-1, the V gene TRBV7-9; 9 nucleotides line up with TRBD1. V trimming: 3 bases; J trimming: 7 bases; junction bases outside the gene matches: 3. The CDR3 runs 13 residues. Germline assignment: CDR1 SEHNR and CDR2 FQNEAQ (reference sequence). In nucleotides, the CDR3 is TGTGCCAGCAGCTTGGGACAGGGCAATGAAGCTTTCTTT. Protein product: CASSLGQGNEAFF.

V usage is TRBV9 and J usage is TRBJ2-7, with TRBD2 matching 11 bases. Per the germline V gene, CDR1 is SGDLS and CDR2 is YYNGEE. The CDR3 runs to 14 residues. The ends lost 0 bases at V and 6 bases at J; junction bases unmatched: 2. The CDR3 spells CASSVGGTSGEQYF. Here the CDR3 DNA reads TGTGCCAGCAGCGTAGGTGGGACTAGCGGCGAGCAGTACTTC.

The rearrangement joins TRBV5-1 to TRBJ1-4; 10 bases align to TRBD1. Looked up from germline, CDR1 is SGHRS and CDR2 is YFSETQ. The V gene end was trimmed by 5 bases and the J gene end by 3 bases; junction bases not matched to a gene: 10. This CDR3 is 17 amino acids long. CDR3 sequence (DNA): TGCGCCAGCAGAATATGGGACAGGGGACCGGCTAATGAAAAACTGTTTTTT. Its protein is CASRIWDRGPANEKLFF. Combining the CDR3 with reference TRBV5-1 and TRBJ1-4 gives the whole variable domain KAGVTQTPRYLIKTRGQQVTLSCSPISGHRSVSWYQQTPGQGLQFLFEYFSETQRNKGNFPGRFSGRQFSNSRSEMNVSTLELGDSALYLCASRIWDRGPANEKLFFGSGTQLSVL.

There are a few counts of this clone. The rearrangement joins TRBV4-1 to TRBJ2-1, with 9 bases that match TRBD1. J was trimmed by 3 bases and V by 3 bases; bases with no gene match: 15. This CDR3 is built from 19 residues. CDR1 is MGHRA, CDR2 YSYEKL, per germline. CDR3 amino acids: CASSHPGQGWRMDYNEQFF. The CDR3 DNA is TGCGCCAGCAGCCATCCGGGACAGGGATGGCGGATGGACTACAATGAGCAGTTCTTC.

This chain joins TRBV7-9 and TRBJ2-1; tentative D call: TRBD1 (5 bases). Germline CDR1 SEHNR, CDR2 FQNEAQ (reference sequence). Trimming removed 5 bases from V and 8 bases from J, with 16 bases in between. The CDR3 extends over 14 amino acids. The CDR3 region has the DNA TGTGCCAGCAGCCTGGACACCCTAATGGATGAGCAGTTCTTC. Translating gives CASSLDTLMDEQFF.

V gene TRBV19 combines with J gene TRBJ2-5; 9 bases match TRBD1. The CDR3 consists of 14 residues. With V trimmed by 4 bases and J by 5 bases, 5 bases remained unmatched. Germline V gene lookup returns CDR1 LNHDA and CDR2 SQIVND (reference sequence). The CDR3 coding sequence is TGTGCCAGTAGTAAAGGACAGGGGAGGGAGACCCAGTACTTC. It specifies CASSKGQGRETQYF.

The CDR3 DNA reads TGTGCCAGCAGCTTAGATCCCTCGCTAGGGGCCAATGAGCAGTTCTTC. Translating it yields CASSLDPSLGANEQFF. The chain recombines TRBV7-3 with TRBJ2-1, with D possibly being TRBD1 (5 bases). The germline V gene has CDR1 SGHTA and CDR2 FQGTGA. CDR3 length equals 16 residues. The V end was cut by 2 bases, the J end by 6 bases, with 17 bases between.

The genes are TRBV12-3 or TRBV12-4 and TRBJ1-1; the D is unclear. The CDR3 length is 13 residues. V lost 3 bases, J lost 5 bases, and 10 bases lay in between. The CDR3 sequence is CASSFGERTEAFF. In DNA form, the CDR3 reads TGTGCCAGCAGTTTCGGGGAGAGAACTGAAGCTTTCTTT.

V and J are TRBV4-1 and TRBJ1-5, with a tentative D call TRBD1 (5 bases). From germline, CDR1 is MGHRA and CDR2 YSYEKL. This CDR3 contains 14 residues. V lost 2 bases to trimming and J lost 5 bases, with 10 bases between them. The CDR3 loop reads CASSQSGGYQPQHF. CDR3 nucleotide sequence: TGCGCCAGCAGCCAATCCGGGGGATATCAGCCCCAGCATTTT.

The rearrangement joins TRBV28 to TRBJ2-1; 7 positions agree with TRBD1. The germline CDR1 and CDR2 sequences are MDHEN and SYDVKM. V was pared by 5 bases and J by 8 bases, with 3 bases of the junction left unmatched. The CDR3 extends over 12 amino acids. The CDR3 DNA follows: TGTGCCAGCAGTGACAGGGTTGATGAGCAGTTCTTC. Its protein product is CASSDRVDEQFF.

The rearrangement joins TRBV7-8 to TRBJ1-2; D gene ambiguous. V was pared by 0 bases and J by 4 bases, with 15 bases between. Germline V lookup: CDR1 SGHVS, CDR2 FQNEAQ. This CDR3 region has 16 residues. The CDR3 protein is CASSLAPGSVFYGYTF. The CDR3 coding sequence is TGTGCCAGCAGCTTAGCCCCGGGATCAGTGTTCTATGGCTACACCTTC.

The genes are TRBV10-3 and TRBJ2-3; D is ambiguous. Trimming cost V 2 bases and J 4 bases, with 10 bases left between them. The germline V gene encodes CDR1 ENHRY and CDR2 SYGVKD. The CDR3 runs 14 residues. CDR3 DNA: TGTGCCATCAGTGAGGCTACCACCGCAGATACGCAGTATTTT. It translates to CAISEATTADTQYF.

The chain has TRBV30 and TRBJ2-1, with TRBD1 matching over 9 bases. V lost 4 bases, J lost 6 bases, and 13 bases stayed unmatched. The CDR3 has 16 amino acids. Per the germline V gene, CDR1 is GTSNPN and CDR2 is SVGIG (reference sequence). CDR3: CAWTLWRDREGNEQFF. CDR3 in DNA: TGTGCCTGGACTTTATGGAGGGACAGGGAGGGCAATGAGCAGTTCTTC.

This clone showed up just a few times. The CDR3 region has the DNA TGTGCCACCGCGGGGGCGGGGGAAAATCAGCCCCAGCATTTT. Translating gives CATAGAGENQPQHF. The J gene is TRBJ1-5, the V gene TRBV7-8; possibly TRBD1 for D (6 bases). The V gene's germline CDR1 is SGHVS and CDR2 FQNEAQ. The V end lost 10 bases, the J end lost 4 bases, and 17 bases lay between the germline ends. The CDR3 extends over 14 amino acids. Full variable domain (rest looked up from reference TRBV7-8 and TRBJ1-5): GAGVSQSPRYKVAKRGQDVALRCDPISGHVSLFWYQQALGQGPEFLTYFQNEAQLDKSGLPSDRFFAERPEGSVSTLKIQRTQQEDSAVYLCATAGAGENQPQHFGDGTRLSIL.

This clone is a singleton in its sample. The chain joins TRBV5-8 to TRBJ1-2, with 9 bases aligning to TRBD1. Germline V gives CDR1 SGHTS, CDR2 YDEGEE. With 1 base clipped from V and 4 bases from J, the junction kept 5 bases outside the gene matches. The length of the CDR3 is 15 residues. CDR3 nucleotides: TGTGCCAGCAGCTTGATGGACAGGGGATTCTATGGCTACACCTTC. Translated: CASSLMDRGFYGYTF.